These 28 T cell receptor beta chains were all obtained from the same sample, sequenced in a study of regulatory T cells in long-lasting Graves disease. HTBI primers from iRepertoire and Arm-PCR of CDR3 regions yielded the TCR beta libraries. TCRdb ran MiXCR on the multiplex PCR reads and lists one entry per CDR3 protein. The data hold 350,000 to 550,000 distinct CDR3 sequences, with around 14% observed a single time. Regarding time point: newly diagnosed GD, antithyroid drugs for less than 3 months. Researchers made the TCR library from RNA that was extracted from PBMCs. The same data also contributed to another study, on T cells in Graves' hyperthyroidism and ophthalmopathy.

Sequencing was performed on peripheral blood mononuclear cells (PBMCs), taken at new diagnosis, from a patient treated with antithyroid drugs. The receptors stem from a woman aged 25 to 45 with Graves disease.

In its sample, this clonotype was seen many times. V and J are TRBV2 and TRBJ2-1, with D possibly being TRBD1 (7 bases). Looked up from germline, CDR1 is SNHLY and CDR2 is FYNNEI. CDR3 length: 16 amino acids. The germline V and J ends were trimmed by 2 bases and 7 bases, with 18 bases remaining between them. CDR3 sequence reads: CASSERRGLGWNEQFF. The CDR3 bases are TGTGCCAGCAGTGAAAGGAGGGGGCTTGGGTGGAATGAGCAGTTCTTC.

This clonotype was found many times. CDR3 loop: CASSLPPQREGPYNEQFF. The CDR3 DNA sequence: TGTGCCAGCAGCCTCCCCCCCCAGCGGGAGGGCCCCTACAATGAGCAGTTCTTC. The rearrangement links TRBV5-6 to TRBJ2-1, with TRBD2 identical over 10 bases. The germline gives CDR1 SGHDT, CDR2 YYEEEE. The J segment lost 2 bases and the V segment lost 4 bases, leaving 12 bases of the junction unmatched. This CDR3 has 18 amino acids.

The sample holds many counts of this clonotype. This sequence joins TRBV5-1 and TRBJ2-7; 14 bases line up with TRBD2. Unmatched junction bases numbered 11, after V lost 4 bases and J lost 5 bases. CDR1 is SGHRS and CDR2 is YFSETQ in the germline V gene. The CDR3 totals 17 residues. As DNA, the CDR3 is TGCGCCAGCAGCCCAATATCGACTAGCGGGAGGGCCGACGAGCAGTACTTC. This translates into CASSPISTSGRADEQYF.

This clonotype was seen more than once but under ten times. J is TRBJ2-3 and V is TRBV7-3, with D possibly matching TRBD2 (5 bases). The CDR3 extends over 15 amino acids. Per germline, CDR1 SGHTA and CDR2 FQGTGA. V lost 0 bases and J lost 4, with 11 bases in between. CDR3 nucleotides: TGTGCCAGCAGCTTAACCGCCGGGATTGCAGATACGCAGTATTTT. Protein sequence: CASSLTAGIADTQYF.

This clonotype was counted only a few times. J is TRBJ1-1 and V is TRBV24-1; D is perhaps TRBD1 (5 bases). Germline loops: CDR1 KGHDR, CDR2 SFDVKD. The CDR3 contains 13 residues. V shed 4 bases and J shed 6 bases, with 11 bases lying between them. The CDR3 loop reads CATSEAGTAEAFF. DNA of the CDR3: TGTGCCACCAGTGAGGCCGGGACGGCTGAAGCTTTCTTT.

Ten or more counts support this clonotype. This chain links TRBV27 with TRBJ1-2, with D perhaps matching TRBD1 (5 bases). Germline assignment: CDR1 MNHEY and CDR2 SMNVEV (reference sequence). Trimming removed 6 bases at V and 2 bases at J, with 22 bases between. This CDR3 is built from 17 residues. The CDR3 is CASRSFLRQRRNYGYTF. DNA of the CDR3: TGTGCCAGCAGATCTTTCCTGCGACAGAGAAGGAACTATGGCTACACCTTC.

The rearrangement joins TRBV20-1 to TRBJ1-1, with unresolved D. V shed 3 bases and J shed 0 bases, with 8 bases lying between them. The CDR3 sequence is 13 residues long. Germline V gene sequence: CDR1 DFQATT, CDR2 SNEGSKA (reference sequence). The CDR3 DNA reads TGCAGTGCTAGTCGTGTAGTGAACACTGAAGCTTTCTTT. It codes for CSASRVVNTEAFF.

This clonotype was recorded at least ten times. The chain is built from TRBV29-1 and TRBJ2-7; the D gene is possibly TRBD1 (6 bases). Germline V lookup: CDR1 SQVTM, CDR2 ANQGSEA. The V and J ends lost 7 bases and 0 bases respectively, with 10 bases between them. CDR3 length: 12 residues. The CDR3 region has the DNA TGCAGCGGGGGGCTAGACTCCTACGAGCAGTACTTC. Translated, it gives CSGGLDSYEQYF.

At least ten counts were recorded for this clonotype. This sequence joins TRBV20-1 and TRBJ2-1; D might be TRBD1 or TRBD2, each matching 5 bases. The CDR3 is 15 residues long. The germline V gene has CDR1 DFQATT and CDR2 SNEGSKA (reference sequence). V shed 6 bases and J shed 8 bases, with 23 bases lying between them. For the CDR3, the DNA is TGCAGTGCCCTCATCCCCGGGACCTCGACAGATGAGCAGTTCTTC. Translation: CSALIPGTSTDEQFF.

This clonotype was found a few times. The chain recombines TRBV29-1 with TRBJ2-5; D might be TRBD1 or TRBD2, each matching 6 bases. Trimming removed 0 bases at V and 5 bases at J, with 10 bases between. CDR1 and CDR2 from the germline V gene are SQVTM and ANQGSEA. This CDR3 comprises 13 residues. In nucleotides, the CDR3 is TGCAGCGTTGAAGATGGGGGGCCGGAGACCCAGTACTTC. This sequence encodes CSVEDGGPETQYF.

The chain links TRBV5-4 to TRBJ2-1; a possible D gene is TRBD2 (6 bases). The CDR3 extends over 20 amino acids. V lost 1 base and J lost 0, with 23 bases in between. Germline CDR1 is SGHNT and CDR2 is YYREEE (reference sequence). The CDR3 here is CASSLWRGEVLSSSYNEQFF. The DNA for the CDR3 is TGTGCCAGCAGCTTGTGGCGCGGGGAGGTGTTGAGTAGCTCCTACAATGAGCAGTTCTTC.

Details on this clonotype: The likely explanation is a read error, given a far larger clone one base away. This chain's CDR3 is CASSYAGTLETQYF. The CDR3 nucleotides are TGTGCCAGCAGTTACGCCGGGACACTAGAGACCCAGTACTTC. The chain recombines TRBV28 with TRBJ2-1; weak D call: TRBD1 (6 bases). The J call may be wrong; the DNA end is better matched by TRBJ2-5. Germline V CDR1 and CDR2: MDHEN, SYDVKM. The length of the CDR3 is 14 residues.

The DNA for the CDR3 is TGTGCCAGCAGCACCCCTACTAGCGGGAGGGTCAATGAGCAGTTCTTC. It translates to CASSTPTSGRVNEQFF. This rearrangement joins TRBV6-2 or TRBV6-3 to TRBJ2-1, with 13 bases that match TRBD2. Germline assignment: CDR1 MNHEY and CDR2 SVGEGT. J gave up 6 bases and V 6 bases, and 8 bases lay outside the gene matches. The CDR3 is 16 residues long.

This clonotype was recorded at least ten times. The V call is TRBV28, the J call TRBJ1-1; D remains unclear. Looked up from germline, CDR1 is MDHEN and CDR2 is SYDVKM. V shed 6 bases and J shed 0 bases, with 17 bases lying between them. The CDR3 extends over 16 amino acids. CDR3 bases: TGTGCCAGCAGGCTGCCCTTAAGAGTCATGAACACTGAAGCTTTCTTT. Residues: CASRLPLRVMNTEAFF.

Points on this clonotype: This likely stems from a read error, as it lies one base from a far larger clone. Because the CDR3 is missing its conserved closing phenylalanine or tryptophan, this is likely a read error. The DNA is omitted, as the CDR3 cannot be located on it reliably, and the CDR3 follows TCRdb's listing. This chain joins TRBV20-1 and TRBJ2-3; the table gives TRBD2 as D, unverified against the DNA. 13 amino acids form the CDR3, both terminal residues included. CDR1 and CDR2 (germline): DFQATT, SNEGSKA (reference sequence). The CDR3 region is CSAVGTSASEQYL.

This clonotype was detected only a few times. This may come from a read error, since a much larger clone is one base off. This chain uses TRBV11-2 with TRBJ2-7; D is undetermined. The CDR3 runs 12 residues. Germline V gives CDR1 SGHAT, CDR2 FQNNGV. The CDR3 protein is CANSSMNGEQYF. The CDR3, as DNA: TGTGCCAACAGCTCCATGAATGGGGAGCAGTACTTC. The variable domain in full, completed from reference TRBV11-2 and TRBJ2-7, reads EAGVAQSPRYKIIEKRQSVAFWCNPISGHATLYWYQQILGQGPKLLIQFQNNGVVDDSQLPKDRFSAERLKGVDSTLKIQPAKLEDSAVYLCANSSMNGEQYFGPGTRLTVT.

This clonotype has a count of ten or more. The chain carries TRBV11-3 and TRBJ2-1; 8 positions match TRBD2. CDR1 and CDR2 (germline): SGHNT, YENEEA. This CDR3 is built from 14 residues. J gave up 7 bases and V 8 bases, and 10 bases lay outside the gene matches. CDR3 sequence reads: CASGGVAGRNEQFF. The DNA for the CDR3 is TGTGCCAGCGGGGGAGTAGCGGGAAGGAATGAGCAGTTCTTC.

There are many counts of this clonotype. This chain links TRBV12-3 or TRBV12-4 with TRBJ1-2, with D perhaps matching TRBD1 (6 bases). V was cut by 7 bases and J by 8 bases, with 26 bases left in between. The CDR3 runs 16 residues. The CDR3 DNA follows: TGTGCCAGCACCCAAGCGGGGTTGGGGGGCTCAACGGGCTACACCTTC. Its translation: CASTQAGLGGSTGYTF.

This clonotype was recorded at least ten times. The chain recombines TRBV20-1 with TRBJ2-7; 7 bases are shared with TRBD2. Germline lookup yields CDR1 DFQATT and CDR2 SNEGSKA (reference sequence). The CDR3 is made up of 14 amino acids. Trimming took 6 bases from V and 3 from J; bases not matched to a gene: 11. The CDR3 spells CSARPGGVHYEQYF. The CDR3 DNA is TGCAGTGCCCGGCCGGGGGGTGTACACTACGAGCAGTACTTC.

This clonotype occurred many times. This chain links TRBV20-1 with TRBJ1-2; the match to TRBD1 covers 10 bases. Germline lookup yields CDR1 DFQATT and CDR2 SNEGSKA (reference sequence). The trim removed 4 bases at V and 4 bases at J, leaving 3 bases unmatched. This CDR3 region has 13 residues. The CDR3 is CSATDRGSYGYTF. CDR3 DNA: TGCAGTGCTACGGACAGGGGGTCCTATGGCTACACCTTC.

The chain carries TRBV29-1 and TRBJ1-3, with 7 bases aligning to TRBD1. Trimming cost V 6 bases and J 2 bases; bases outside gene matches: 1. This CDR3 has 12 residues. CDR1 SQVTM and CDR2 ANQGSEA come from the germline V gene. CDR3 amino acids: CSVTGTGNTIYF. DNA of the CDR3: TGCAGCGTGACAGGGACTGGAAACACCATATATTTT.

This clonotype was seen many times. V and J are TRBV5-1 and TRBJ2-7; no clear D. Germline lookup yields CDR1 SGHRS and CDR2 YFSETQ. V was pared by 0 bases and J by 0 bases, with 4 bases between. The CDR3 has 13 residues. The CDR3 DNA is TGCGCCAGCAGCTTGGACAACTCCTACGAGCAGTACTTC. It specifies CASSLDNSYEQYF.

This clonotype came up many times. The chain is built from TRBV28 and TRBJ2-1; TRBD2 might be the D (6 bases). CDR1 and CDR2 (germline): MDHEN, SYDVKM. V gave up 6 bases and J gave up 8 bases, with 17 bases separating them. This CDR3 has 14 amino acids. In DNA form, the CDR3 reads TGTGCCAGCAGCCCGACTAGTCTTAGCGATGAGCAGTTCTTC. This encodes CASSPTSLSDEQFF. The variable domain in full, with the rest retrieved from reference TRBV28 and TRBJ2-1, is DVKVTQSSRYLVKRTGEKVFLECVQDMDHENMFWYRQDPGLGLRLIYFSYDVKMKEKGDIPEGYSVSREKKERFSLILESASTNQTSMYLCASSPTSLSDEQFFGPGTRLTVL.

The table lists this clonotype with many counts. V is TRBV4-1 and J is TRBJ2-7, with 7 bases aligning to TRBD2. CDR1 and CDR2 (germline): MGHRA, YSYEKL. This CDR3 has 16 amino acids. Germline trimming cut 1 base from V and 0 bases from J; bases unmatched to any gene: 6. The CDR3 nucleotides read TGCGCCAGCAGCCAAGCCGGGCCTAGCGGCTCCTACGAGCAGTACTTC. It encodes CASSQAGPSGSYEQYF.

This clonotype was seen a handful of times. V is TRBV9 and J is TRBJ2-7, with D tentatively TRBD1 (5 bases). The germline gives CDR1 SGDLS, CDR2 YYNGEE. This CDR3 has 16 amino acids. The V end lost 5 bases, the J end lost 1 base, and 19 bases lay between the germline ends. The CDR3 region is CASSSRGQGSSYEQYF. The DNA for the CDR3 is TGTGCCAGCAGTTCAAGGGGCCAGGGATCGTCCTACGAGCAGTACTTC.

This clonotype appeared many times. The chain uses TRBV3-1 and TRBJ2-7; D gene ambiguous. There are 13 residues in the CDR3. CDR1 is LGHDT, CDR2 YNNKEL, per germline (reference sequence). Trimming cost V 0 bases and J 2 bases, with 5 bases left between them. In nucleotides, the CDR3 is TGTGCCAGCAGCCAAGATCCCCCCTACGAGCAGTACTTC. This sequence encodes CASSQDPPYEQYF.

There are many counts of this clonotype. The gene calls are TRBV11-3 and TRBJ2-1, with a possible D match to TRBD2 (6 bases). With 5 bases removed from V and 4 bases from J, the gap between germline ends came to 15 bases. CDR1 and CDR2 from the germline V gene are SGHNT and YENEEA. The CDR3 is made up of 15 amino acids. The CDR3 nucleotides are TGTGCCAGCAGCCCCCGGGGGAGTCTTTACAATGAGCAGTTCTTC. It translates to CASSPRGSLYNEQFF.

This clonotype was picked up a small number of times. This chain joins TRBV29-1 and TRBJ1-1; D gene uncertain. The CDR3 has 11 residues. Germline V gene data show CDR1 as SQVTM and CDR2 as ANQGSEA. Trimming took 3 bases from V and 11 from J, leaving 13 bases between them. Here the CDR3 reads CSVDSPGYAFF. CDR3 sequence (DNA): TGCAGCGTTGACAGTCCGGGGTATGCTTTCTTT.